The sequence of this TCR beta chain was determined in a study of OX40 agonist ivuxolimab in advanced cancers. Overall study: Patients receiving dose escalation had hepatocellular carcinoma, melanoma, renal cell or head and neck cancer.

Sequencing used immunoSEQ multiplex PCR; TCRdb keeps in-frame clones, though not all of them. The table lists roughly 40,000 clones, about 88% of them singletons. This CDR3 region has 9 residues. Germline values: CDR1 DFQATT, CDR2 SNEGSKA (reference sequence). A single count supports this clone. Its antigen is as yet unknown. Mismatch with germline at one junction end may stem from a read error. The study, taken as a whole, reports: There were, on average, more expanded clones in CD8+ T cells than in CD4+.

The clonotype comes from an adult with an advanced solid tumor such as melanoma, head and neck, liver or kidney cancer. V and J are TRBV20-1 and TRBJ2-5; D might be TRBD2 (6 bases). The specimen comprised CD4+ or CD8+ T cells sorted from blood, sampled in a trial of the OX40 agonist ivuxolimab. CDR3 in DNA: TGCAGTGCAGGAGGGGCTCCTAACTTC. Protein product: CSAGGAPNF.